A selection of T cell receptor beta chains follows, all from one sample in a study of T cells in localized non-small cell lung cancer. Data came from immunoSEQ multiplex PCR; TCRdb stores just in-frame clones and leaves some out. The sample lists about 19,000 clones; 85% to 95% were seen once. The material was peripheral blood, obtained before any cancer treatment. The source is a male donor aged 60 or older with stage I squamous cell lung carcinoma. Both conserved end residues are trimmed from each CDR3.

v_call	j_call	cdr3_aa
TRBV2	TRBJ2-1	ASSGREGRGEYNEQF
TRBV27	TRBJ1-6	ASSTSSYNSPLH
TRBV9	TRBJ2-2	ASSVRTNTGELF
TRBV7-2	TRBJ2-7	ASSLGTGGDAYEQY
TRBV7-8	TRBJ1-4	ASRTSGNEKLF
TRBV4-3	TRBJ2-6	ASSQGWRDSGANVLT
TRBV7-3	TRBJ2-3	ASSSGLAGDTQY
TRBV10-3	TRBJ1-1	AIRDPFRNTEAF
TRBV30	TRBJ2-3	AWSGYVADTQY
TRBV28	TRBJ2-7	ASSTPGQGSYEQY
TRBV6-1	TRBJ2-5	ASSVAIQETQY
TRBV6-6	TRBJ1-3	ASSYGGVGNTIY
TRBV28	TRBJ2-5	ASSFGGGETQY
TRBV6-1	TRBJ1-6	ASSERAGIGDNSPLH
TRBV5-1	TRBJ2-1	ASSSGQSHSSYNEQF
TRBV5-1	TRBJ2-1	ASSLQGAGYNEQF
TRBV28	TRBJ1-1	ASSDLTGGMNTEAF
TRBV7-6	TRBJ2-1	ASSHSGSANSYNEQF
TRBV5-5	TRBJ1-3	ASSLAVGAGNTIY
TRBV27	TRBJ1-6	ATSTTSDSPLH
TRBV5-1	TRBJ2-1	ASKDPNYNEQF
TRBV10-1	TRBJ2-3	ASSGALGQTFTDTQY
TRBV5-1	TRBJ2-2	ASSLEASPFNNGELF
TRBV7-2	TRBJ2-3	ASSLSAVSDTQY
TRBV28	TRBJ1-4	ASTPTGLFEKLF
TRBV4-3	TRBJ2-1	ASSQVGGSNEQF
TRBV7-9	TRBJ2-1	ASSLAGTILDSNEQF
TRBV29-1	TRBJ1-1	SVARDEGTEAF
TRBV11-2	TRBJ2-5	ASSPGLGVETQY